The 27 T cell receptor beta chains below all came from one sample that was sequenced in a study of CD8+CD57+ T cells in acquired aplastic anemia. TCR beta VDJ combinations and CDR3 sequences were profiled from genomic DNA. In TCRdb, the reads were re-called with MiXCR into one record per CDR3 protein. The data contain 180,000 or so distinct CDR3 sequences, less than 50% of them seen just once; the ten biggest clones take up about 1.8%. An expansion of CD8+CD57+ cells by flow cytometry had been shown in patients chosen for sequencing. Sequenced input: sorted CD4+, CD8+, or CD8+CD57+ T cells (not recorded which) from PBMCs. Receptors originate from a human donor with aplastic anemia.

V is TRBV6-1 and J is TRBJ1-3; TRBD1 matches 7 bases. Trimming took 6 bases from V and 3 from J; bases not matched to a gene: 8. The germline V gene has CDR1 MNHNS and CDR2 SASEGT. The CDR3 consists of 15 residues. CDR3 residues: CASRRLQGSGNTIYF. CDR3 bases: TGTGCCAGCAGAAGACTACAGGGGAGTGGAAACACCATATATTTT.

The chain couples TRBV25-1 to TRBJ2-5; D unclear. Trimming cost V 4 bases and J 1 base, with 16 bases left between them. Germline values: CDR1 MGHDK, CDR2 SYGVNS. The CDR3 is made up of 16 amino acids. CDR3 protein: CASSGTGLGFQETQYF. CDR3 nucleotides: TGTGCCAGCAGTGGGACCGGGTTGGGGTTCCAAGAGACCCAGTACTTC.

This clonotype was observed many times. This chain joins TRBV2 and TRBJ2-7, with 10 bases lining up with TRBD2. The V gene end was trimmed by 4 bases and the J gene end by 4 bases; junction bases not matched to a gene: 4. The CDR3 has 14 amino acids. Per germline, CDR1 SNHLY and CDR2 FYNNEI. DNA of the CDR3: TGTGCCAGCAGTGTAGCGGGGGGAAAATACGAGCAGTACTTC. Its protein product is CASSVAGGKYEQYF.

This chain connects TRBV18 to TRBJ1-1; D not resolved. Per germline, CDR1 KGHSH and CDR2 LQKENI. Deletions cut 3 bases from V and 1 base from J, with 9 bases between. This CDR3 region has 14 residues. The CDR3 loop reads CASSPARPNTEAFF. CDR3 DNA: TGTGCCAGCTCACCCGCCAGGCCGAACACTGAAGCTTTCTTT.

The genes are TRBV10-3 and TRBJ1-1, with 8 bases lining up with TRBD1. J gave up 7 bases and V 6 bases, and 7 bases lay outside the gene matches. This CDR3 comprises 13 residues. The germline V gene encodes CDR1 ENHRY and CDR2 SYGVKD. DNA of the CDR3: TGTGCCATCAGAGACAGGGGAGATGGTGAAGCTTTCTTT. It codes for CAIRDRGDGEAFF.

This clonotype occurred many times. This CDR3 reads CSAMSRNQPQHF. The CDR3 nucleotides are TGCAGTGCTATGAGTAGGAATCAGCCCCAGCATTTT. The chain combines TRBV20-1 with TRBJ1-5; D is unresolved. This CDR3 region has 12 residues. Trimming removed 4 bases at V and 4 bases at J, with 8 bases between. Germline CDR1 is DFQATT and CDR2 is SNEGSKA (reference sequence).

The chain links TRBV24-1 to TRBJ2-3; 9 positions match TRBD2. CDR1 and CDR2 from the germline V gene are KGHDR and SFDVKD. The CDR3 consists of 15 residues. With 3 bases clipped from V and 10 bases from J, the junction kept 10 bases outside the gene matches. In nucleotides, the CDR3 is TGTGCCACCAGTGATGCGGTCTTTAGCGGGAGAGCGCAGTATTTT. This codes for CATSDAVFSGRAQYF.

This clonotype was detected a few times. The rearrangement links TRBV15 to TRBJ1-1; unclear D gene. The CDR3 totals 12 residues. V lost 0 bases, J lost 6 bases, and 5 bases lay in between. CDR1 is LNHNV, CDR2 YYDKDF, per germline (reference sequence). The CDR3 DNA is TGTGCCACCAGCAGAGATTGGGCTGAAGCTTTCTTT. It is translated as CATSRDWAEAFF. Supplemented by reference TRBV15 and TRBJ1-1, the full variable domain reads DAMVIQNPRYQVTQFGKPVTLSCSQTLNHNVMYWYQQKSSQAPKLLFHYYDKDFNNEADTPDNFQSRRPNTSFCFLDIRSPGLGDTAMYLCATSRDWAEAFFGQGTRLTVV.

J is TRBJ1-1 and V is TRBV5-4; D perhaps matches TRBD1 (5 bases). CDR1 and CDR2 (germline): SGHNT, YYREEE (reference sequence). Trimming took 0 bases from V and 6 from J, leaving 15 bases between them. The CDR3 sequence is 15 residues long. CDR3 region: CASSLEGPRGAEAFF. Written as DNA, the CDR3 is TGTGCCAGCAGCTTGGAAGGGCCTAGGGGTGCTGAAGCTTTCTTT. Combining the CDR3 with reference TRBV5-4 and TRBJ1-1 gives the whole variable domain ETGVTQSPTHLIKTRGQQVTLRCSSQSGHNTVSWYQQALGQGPQFIFQYYREEENGRGNFPPRFSGLQFPNYSSELNVNALELDDSALYLCASSLEGPRGAEAFFGQGTRLTVV.

This clonotype was recorded at least ten times. This rearrangement joins TRBV7-2 to TRBJ2-7; 8 bases align to TRBD1. Germline V gene data show CDR1 as SGHTA and CDR2 as FQGNSA. The CDR3 sequence is 14 residues long. V trimming: 1 base; J trimming: 2 bases; junction bases outside the gene matches: 1. The CDR3 DNA reads TGTGCCAGCAGCTTAGGGGACAGGCCCTACGAGCAGTACTTC. Translation gives CASSLGDRPYEQYF.

CDR3 nucleotide sequence: TGTGCCAGCAGTTTCACTGTGACAGGTTCGTACACTGAAGCTTTCTTT. Its protein product is CASSFTVTGSYTEAFF. The V gene is TRBV6-5, the J gene TRBJ1-1; D perhaps matches TRBD1 (6 bases). Looked up from germline, CDR1 is MNHEY and CDR2 is SVGAGI. This CDR3 spans 16 amino acids. Trimming left V 4 bases short and J 3 bases short, with 18 bases between.

This chain uses TRBV7-2 with TRBJ1-2; D might be TRBD1 (6 bases). CDR1 is SGHTA, CDR2 FQGNSA, per germline. There are 13 residues in the CDR3. V lost 5 bases and J 4 bases, leaving 11 bases between the germline ends. The CDR3 spells CASSRGGTYGYTF. The CDR3 DNA follows: TGTGCCAGCAGCCGCGGGGGCACCTATGGCTACACCTTC.

The chain employs TRBV12-3 or TRBV12-4 and TRBJ2-5; D gene unclear. The CDR3 runs to 12 residues. The V gene lost 5 bases and the J gene lost 2 bases, with 6 bases spanning the gap. DNA for the CDR3: TGTGCCAGCAGTCAAACGCAAGAGACCCAGTACTTC. As protein: CASSQTQETQYF.

The V and J genes are TRBV30 and TRBJ2-7; D perhaps matches TRBD2 (5 bases). V was shortened by 2 bases and J by 0 bases, with 11 bases between the two germline ends. The CDR3 sequence is 14 residues long. Germline assignment: CDR1 GTSNPN and CDR2 SVGIG (reference sequence). CDR3 in DNA: TGTGCCTGGAGTAGGGCGGGCATCTCCTACGAGCAGTACTTC. Translation: CAWSRAGISYEQYF.

This clonotype was found once. CDR3 in amino acids: CASSFAGTSSYEQYF. CDR3 coding DNA: TGTGCCAGCAGCTTCGCCGGTACGAGCTCCTACGAGCAGTACTTC. V usage is TRBV19 and J usage is TRBJ2-7; D is unresolved. The V gene lost 9 bases and the J gene lost 0 bases, with 18 bases spanning the gap. The CDR3 loop spans 15 amino acids. CDR1 is LNHDA, CDR2 SQIVND, per germline (reference sequence).

This rearrangement joins TRBV10-3 to TRBJ2-7; D is undetermined. Germline V gene lookup returns CDR1 ENHRY and CDR2 SYGVKD. With 8 bases removed from V and 3 bases from J, the gap between germline ends came to 14 bases. The length of the CDR3 is 13 residues. The CDR3 bases are TGTGCCATCGGTGGGTCTGCCCTCTACGAGCAGTACTTC. Translated: CAIGGSALYEQYF.

The J gene is TRBJ2-1, the V gene TRBV11-1, with 10 nucleotides matching TRBD2. Germline-derived CDR1 and CDR2 are SGHAT and FQDESV (reference sequence). The CDR3 loop spans 13 amino acids. V trimming: 5 bases; J trimming: 10 bases; junction bases outside the gene matches: 5. In nucleotides, the CDR3 is TGTGCCAGCAGCGGGCTAGCGGGGGAAGAGCAGTTCTTC. Its translation: CASSGLAGEEQFF.

This clonotype was counted at least ten times. The chain combines TRBV12-3 or TRBV12-4 with TRBJ2-3; TRBD1 agrees at 7 bases. This CDR3 is 16 amino acids long. After removal of 6 bases from V and 0 bases from J, the junction contained 9 bases not matched to a gene. The CDR3 coding sequence is TGTGCCAGCAGCCTAACCCTGACAGGGAGCACAGATACGCAGTATTTT. Its protein is CASSLTLTGSTDTQYF.

The chain combines TRBV24-1 with TRBJ1-5; D is unclear. Germline CDR1 KGHDR, CDR2 SFDVKD. This CDR3 has 14 amino acids. V was trimmed by 2 bases and J by 3 bases, leaving 7 bases between them. CDR3 coding DNA: TGTGCCACCAGTGATTCGATCCACAATCAGCCCCAGCATTTT. Protein sequence: CATSDSIHNQPQHF.

V and J are TRBV20-1 and TRBJ2-3, with unresolved D. Germline V CDR1 and CDR2: DFQATT, SNEGSKA (reference sequence). V was trimmed by 0 bases and J by 0 bases, leaving 13 bases between them. The CDR3 spans 16 residues. The CDR3 region is CSARDPGGFSTDTQYF. The CDR3 DNA reads TGCAGTGCTAGAGATCCAGGTGGATTTAGCACAGATACGCAGTATTTT.

This clonotype came up a few times. It may be a read error: a sequence one base away is much more abundant. In this CDR3 the conserved last residue, phenylalanine or tryptophan, is missing, so a read error is likely. The chain links TRBV11-3 to TRBJ1-6; no firm D call. The CDR3 totals 13 residues. Trimming cost V 0 bases and J 8 bases, with 5 bases left between them. Germline lookup yields CDR1 SGHNT and CDR2 YENEEA. The CDR3 sequence is CASSLDRYSPLHS. In nucleotides, the CDR3 is TGTGCCAGCAGCTTAGATCGCTATTCACCCCTCCACTCT.

The chain uses TRBV29-1 and TRBJ1-6; D is perhaps TRBD1 (6 bases). The V end was cut by 7 bases, the J end by 9 bases, with 16 bases between. Germline assignment: CDR1 SQVTM and CDR2 ANQGSEA. There are 13 residues in the CDR3. CDR3 nucleotides: TGCAGCGCCGGACAGAGAGGGAGTTCACCCCTCCACTTT. Translation gives CSAGQRGSSPLHF.

A word on this clonotype: With a much larger clone just one base away, this may be a read error. The chain is built from TRBV7-2 and TRBJ2-3; 15 bases are a match to TRBD2. There are 14 residues in the CDR3. CDR1 is SGHTA, CDR2 FQGNSA, per germline. The CDR3 DNA follows: TGTGCCAGCAGCATAGGACTAGCGGGGGGGCGCTTGGATTTT. Protein: CASSIGLAGGRLDF. The complete variable domain, with remaining parts taken from reference TRBV7-2 and TRBJ2-3, reads GAGVSQSPSNKVTEKGKDVELRCDPISGHTALYWYRQSLGQGLEFLIYFQGNSAPDKSGLPSDRFSAERTGGSVSTLTIQRTQQEDSAVYLCASSIGLAGGRLDFGPGTRLTVL.

CDR3 in DNA: TGCAGTGCTACGAGCACAGATACGCAGTATTTT. Translating it yields CSATSTDTQYF. The chain couples TRBV20-1 to TRBJ2-3; D not resolved. The CDR3 has 11 residues. Germline CDR1 DFQATT, CDR2 SNEGSKA (reference sequence). Deletions cut 4 bases from V and 0 bases from J, with 2 bases between.

This rearrangement joins TRBV3-1 to TRBJ2-3; D gene unclear. This CDR3 spans 16 amino acids. In germline, CDR1 is LGHDT, CDR2 YNNKEL (reference sequence). Trimming took 4 bases from V and 4 from J, leaving 18 bases between them. The CDR3 is CASSPSSGPWSDTQYF. The CDR3 bases are TGTGCCAGCAGCCCTTCGTCTGGGCCCTGGTCAGATACGCAGTATTTT.

The gene calls are TRBV10-1 and TRBJ2-1; a weak D match, TRBD2 (6 bases). This CDR3 contains 15 residues. Trimming removed 1 base at V and 3 bases at J, with 10 bases between. Germline loops: CDR1 WNHNN, CDR2 SYGVQD (reference sequence). Written as DNA, the CDR3 is TGCGCCAGCAGTGAGTGGGCGGGGAACTACAATGAGCAGTTCTTC. This codes for CASSEWAGNYNEQFF.

In this sample, this clonotype turned up many times. The chain employs TRBV10-2 and TRBJ2-2; D call uncertain. V lost 2 bases and J lost 6, with 10 bases in between. The germline CDR1 and CDR2 sequences are WSHSY and SAAADI. The CDR3 has 14 residues. The CDR3, as DNA: TGCGCCAGCAGTGAGACAAGAGGATCCGGGGAGCTGTTTTTT. Amino acids: CASSETRGSGELFF.